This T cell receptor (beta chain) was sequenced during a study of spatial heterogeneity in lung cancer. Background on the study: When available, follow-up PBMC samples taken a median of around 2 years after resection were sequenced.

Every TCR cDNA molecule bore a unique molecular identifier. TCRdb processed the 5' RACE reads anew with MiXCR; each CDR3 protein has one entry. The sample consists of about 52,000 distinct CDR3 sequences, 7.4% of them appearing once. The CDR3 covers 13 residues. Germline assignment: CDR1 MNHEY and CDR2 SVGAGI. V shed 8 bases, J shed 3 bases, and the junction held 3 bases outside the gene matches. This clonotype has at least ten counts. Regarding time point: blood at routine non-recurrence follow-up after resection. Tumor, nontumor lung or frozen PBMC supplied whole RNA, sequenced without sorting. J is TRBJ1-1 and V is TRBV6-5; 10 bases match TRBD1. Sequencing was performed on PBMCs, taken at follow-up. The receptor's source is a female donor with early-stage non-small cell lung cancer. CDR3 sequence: CASSGQGDTEAFF. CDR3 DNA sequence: TGTGCCAGCTCCGGACAGGGGGACACTGAAGCTTTCTTT.